The 27 T cell receptor beta chains given below trace back to one sample, sequenced in a study of blood T cells in healthy people across ages. Using a J-beta primer mix together with a sample-barcoded 5' primer, a second PCR was run for roughly 7 to 12 cycles. TCRdb re-derived calls from the 5' RACE reads in MiXCR, one entry per CDR3 protein. The table includes about 650,000 distinct CDR3 sequences, around 52% detected once. The sample taken for sequencing was blood. These receptors originate from a woman of 80 years or more in good health.

With respect to this clonotype: This may be a read error, as it is one base from a much larger clone. The chain is built from TRBV2 and TRBJ2-5; D uncertain. This CDR3 is built from 13 residues. Germline-derived CDR1 and CDR2 are SNHLY and FYNNEI. The CDR3 sequence is CASGERLQETQYF. The CDR3 bases are TGTGCCAGCGGTGAGCGACTTCAAGAGACCCAGTACTTC.

The chain recombines TRBV10-3 with TRBJ2-3; 10 bases fit TRBD2. There are 16 residues in the CDR3. Trimming cost V 5 bases and J 0 bases; bases outside gene matches: 5. The germline V gene has CDR1 ENHRY and CDR2 SYGVKD. CDR3 region: CAISLQAGGSTDTQYF. In nucleotides, the CDR3 is TGTGCCATCAGTTTACAAGCGGGAGGGAGCACAGATACGCAGTATTTT.

On this clonotype itself: A much larger clone differs by one base, so this may be a read error. J is TRBJ2-7 and V is TRBV10-3; 8 nucleotides agree with TRBD2. J gave up 7 bases and V 2 bases, and 1 base lay outside the gene matches. The CDR3 length is 12 residues. Germline CDR1 reads ENHRY; CDR2 reads SYGVKD. The CDR3 sequence is CAISETSGEQYF. CDR3 coding DNA: TGTGCCATCAGTGAGACTAGCGGTGAGCAGTACTTC.

In this sample, this clonotype turned up many times. V gene TRBV5-1 combines with J gene TRBJ2-5; TRBD1 matches at 9 bases. J was trimmed by 5 bases and V by 3 bases; bases with no gene match: 8. Germline CDR1 SGHRS, CDR2 YFSETQ. The CDR3 is 15 amino acids. Here the CDR3 DNA reads TGCGCCAGCAGCTCGACAGGGGGTAGGTGGGAGACCCAGTACTTC. Protein: CASSSTGGRWETQYF.

The rearrangement joins TRBV9 to TRBJ2-2; D possibly corresponds to TRBD2 (6 bases). Trimming cost V 10 bases and J 1 base, with 11 bases left between them. The CDR3 is 13 amino acids. Germline V gene data show CDR1 as SGDLS and CDR2 as YYNGEE. The chain's CDR3 is CAGGRQNTGELFF. The DNA for the CDR3 is TGTGCCGGTGGGAGGCAGAACACCGGGGAGCTGTTTTTT.

This clonotype was seen at least ten times. The genes are TRBV7-7 and TRBJ2-1; TRBD1 or TRBD2 may be the D gene (5 bases each). Germline V gene sequence: CDR1 SSHAT, CDR2 FNYEAQ (reference sequence). The V gene lost 5 bases and the J gene lost 4 bases, with 15 bases spanning the gap. There are 15 residues in the CDR3. CDR3 coding DNA: TGTGCCAGCAGCCCAGGGAGCGGAACATACAATGAGCAGTTCTTC. It codes for CASSPGSGTYNEQFF.

A remark on this clonotype: A read error may produce the germline difference seen at one junction end. V and J are TRBV20-1 and TRBJ1-2; D gene ambiguous. The CDR3 length is 14 residues. The germline V gene encodes CDR1 DFQATT and CDR2 SNEGSKA (reference sequence). The CDR3 spells CSARVALANYGYTF. The CDR3 DNA is TGCAGTGCTAGAGTGGCCCTAGCTAACTATGGCTACACCTTT.

A few counts support this clonotype. V usage is TRBV29-1 and J usage is TRBJ2-5; TRBD2 might be the D (5 bases). The CDR3 is 12 amino acids. V lost 4 bases and J lost 8, with 14 bases in between. The germline V gene has CDR1 SQVTM and CDR2 ANQGSEA. CDR3 loop: CSVVHLEDTQYF. CDR3 DNA sequence: TGCAGCGTTGTCCATTTGGAGGATACCCAGTACTTC. Together with reference TRBV29-1 and TRBJ2-5, the CDR3 gives the full variable domain: SAVISQKPSRDICQRGTSLTIQCQVDSQVTMMFWYRQQPGQSLTLIATANQGSEATYESGFVIDKFPISRPNLTFSTLTVSNMSPEDSSIYLCSVVHLEDTQYFGPGTRLLVL.

The chain has TRBV29-1 and TRBJ2-1, with a possible D match to TRBD2 (5 bases). This CDR3 has 13 residues. The V end was cut by 7 bases, the J end by 5 bases, with 15 bases between. CDR1 and CDR2 from the germline V gene are SQVTM and ANQGSEA. This chain's CDR3 is CSARRPPNNEQFF. CDR3 coding DNA: TGCAGCGCAAGGAGGCCCCCGAACAATGAGCAGTTCTTC.

This rearrangement joins TRBV12-3 or TRBV12-4 to TRBJ2-7; D possibly corresponds to TRBD1 (5 bases). V shed 1 base and J shed 5 bases, with 15 bases lying between them. CDR3 length: 15 residues. The CDR3 spells CASSLGQGEWNEQYF. In nucleotides, the CDR3 is TGTGCCAGCAGTTTAGGCCAGGGTGAATGGAACGAGCAGTACTTC.

This clonotype was observed at least ten times. J is TRBJ2-1 and V is TRBV5-1, with TRBD1 matching 12 bases. The CDR3 is 16 residues long. V lost 0 bases, J lost 8 bases, and 6 bases stayed unmatched. The germline V gene has CDR1 SGHRS and CDR2 YFSETQ. The CDR3 spells CASSLVGQGAFYEQFF. The CDR3, as DNA: TGCGCCAGCAGCTTGGTGGGACAGGGGGCCTTCTATGAGCAGTTCTTC.

The chain uses TRBV30 and TRBJ2-1, with 7 nucleotides matching TRBD2. Germline CDR1 reads GTSNPN; CDR2 reads SVGIG (reference sequence). With V trimmed by 8 bases and J by 7 bases, 8 bases remained unmatched. The CDR3 sequence is 12 residues long. The CDR3 DNA reads TGTGCCGCGCTCCCCGGGGGGAATGAGCAGTTCTTC. Translating gives CAALPGGNEQFF.

There are many counts of this clonotype. The chain has TRBV7-2 and TRBJ2-7, with TRBD1 as a possible D gene (6 bases). The germline CDR1 and CDR2 sequences are SGHTA and FQGNSA. The CDR3 consists of 13 residues. V lost 1 base and J lost 3, with 7 bases in between. The CDR3 sequence is CASSLVTGYEQYF. CDR3 DNA: TGTGCCAGCAGCTTAGTGACAGGCTACGAGCAGTACTTC. Complete variable domain (other parts from reference TRBV7-2 and TRBJ2-7): GAGVSQSPSNKVTEKGKDVELRCDPISGHTALYWYRQSLGQGLEFLIYFQGNSAPDKSGLPSDRFSAERTGGSVSTLTIQRTQQEDSAVYLCASSLVTGYEQYFGPGTRLTVT.

CDR3 DNA: TGTGCCGCTTCCCCCGGTACGGCTACTATGAACACTGAAGCTTTCTTT. Encoded protein: CAASPGTATMNTEAFF. The chain recombines TRBV10-3 with TRBJ1-1; D ambiguous. Germline loops: CDR1 ENHRY, CDR2 SYGVKD. Trimming stripped 11 bases from V and 0 bases from J, with 22 bases between. This CDR3 has 16 residues.

The rearrangement links TRBV29-1 to TRBJ1-2; possible D gene TRBD1, 6 bases. This CDR3 spans 16 amino acids. Germline CDR1 and CDR2: SQVTM and ANQGSEA. V lost 2 bases to trimming and J lost 4 bases, with 20 bases between them. The CDR3 reads CSVERQARSLGYGYTF. The CDR3 DNA reads as TGCAGCGTTGAACGACAGGCACGAAGCTTAGGCTATGGCTACACCTTC.

This clonotype has ten or more counts. J is TRBJ2-1 and V is TRBV10-3, with D hard to call. CDR3 length: 15 amino acids. Trimming cost V 6 bases and J 6 bases, with 18 bases left between them. CDR1 is ENHRY and CDR2 is SYGVKD in the germline V gene. CDR3: CAIRGNENMGNEQFF. CDR3 in DNA: TGTGCCATCAGAGGGAACGAGAATATGGGCAATGAGCAGTTCTTC.

The V call is TRBV25-1, the J call TRBJ2-2; 9 positions agree with TRBD1. Germline V gene sequence: CDR1 MGHDK, CDR2 SYGVNS. The CDR3 is 15 residues long. V lost 2 bases, J lost 4 bases, and 2 bases stayed unmatched. DNA of the CDR3: TGTGCCAGCAGTGAAAGGACAGGGGTCACCGGGGAGCTGTTTTTT. Translated, it gives CASSERTGVTGELFF.

In its sample, this clonotype was seen many times. The CDR3 region is CASSKDGYNEQFF. CDR3 nucleotide sequence: TGCGCCAGCAGCAAGGACGGATACAATGAGCAGTTCTTC. The chain employs TRBV5-1 and TRBJ2-1; D is uncertain. Trimming pared 4 bases from V and 4 bases from J, leaving 9 bases between. CDR1 and CDR2 (germline): SGHRS, YFSETQ. The CDR3 contains 13 residues.

This clonotype was detected ten times or more. The chain joins TRBV3-1 to TRBJ2-1; 7 bases match TRBD1. Trimming cost V 2 bases and J 4 bases; bases outside gene matches: 8. Germline lookup yields CDR1 LGHDT and CDR2 YNNKEL (reference sequence). The CDR3 is 16 amino acids. The CDR3 is CASSQPGGQEYNEQFF. Here the CDR3 DNA reads TGTGCCAGCAGCCAACCTGGAGGACAGGAATACAATGAGCAGTTCTTC.

This clonotype has only one observation. One end of the junction is discordant with germline, which a read error may explain. The CDR3 DNA is TGTGCCACCATGGGAGGTGGCAATCAGCCCCGGCATTTT. Translating gives CATMGGGNQPRHF. The chain combines TRBV12-3 or TRBV12-4 with TRBJ1-5; D gene unclear. The CDR3 consists of 13 residues.

The rearrangement links TRBV12-3 or TRBV12-4 to TRBJ2-5, with D possibly TRBD2 on 6 matching bases. The V end lost 4 bases, the J end lost 11 bases, and 23 bases lay between the germline ends. The CDR3 is 15 residues long. CDR3 sequence (DNA): TGTGCCAGCAGTTCCGGGAGCCGGGGCTACGGAAAGCAGTACTTC. Protein product: CASSSGSRGYGKQYF.

This clonotype was recorded many times. The rearrangement joins TRBV6-4 to TRBJ1-4; D gene ambiguous. Between the trimmed V and J ends, which lost 5 bases and 3 bases, there was a span of 13 bases. Per germline, CDR1 MRHNA and CDR2 SNTAGT. CDR3 size: 15 residues. CDR3 loop: CASSRITGPNEKLFF. For the CDR3, the DNA is TGTGCCAGCAGTCGTATTACTGGGCCTAATGAAAAACTGTTTTTT.

About this clonotype itself: The junction and the germline gene differ at one end; a read error may be behind it. The chain uses TRBV12-3 or TRBV12-4 and TRBJ2-3; D may match TRBD1 or TRBD2 (6 bases each). This CDR3 has 15 amino acids. In nucleotides, the CDR3 is TGTGCCAGCAGTTGGGGGGACACCAAAAGGGATACGCGGTATTTT. Translated, it gives CASSWGDTKRDTRYF.

As concerns this clonotype: One end of the junction fails to match germline, which may point to a read error. This rearrangement joins TRBV20-1 to TRBJ2-1; 7 bases align to TRBD2. Germline V gene sequence: CDR1 DFQATT, CDR2 SNEGSKA (reference sequence). CDR3 length equals 16 residues. In nucleotides, the CDR3 is TGCAGTACTAGAGATTTCGGGGGGTCATCCTGCAATGAGCAGTTCTTC. It encodes CSTRDFGGSSCNEQFF.

This clonotype appeared many times. The J gene is TRBJ2-7, the V gene TRBV18, with D perhaps given as TRBD1 or TRBD2 (6 bases each). Germline V gene data show CDR1 as KGHSH and CDR2 as LQKENI. The V end lost 3 bases, the J end lost 7 bases, and 25 bases lay between the germline ends. The CDR3 has 17 amino acids. Here the CDR3 DNA reads TGTGCCAGCTCACCTAGGGGGGATACCCCCTTTTTGCGGGAGCAGTACTTC. Protein sequence: CASSPRGDTPFLREQYF.

On this clonotype itself: The junction does not match germline at one end; this may be a read error. The V gene is TRBV7-9, the J gene TRBJ2-2, with a tentative D call TRBD2 (5 bases). Germline CDR1 and CDR2: SEHNR and FQNEAQ (reference sequence). The CDR3 loop spans 16 amino acids. CDR3 nucleotide sequence: TGTGTCAGCAGCTTAGGAGGATTGCGCAGCACCGGGGAGCTGTTTTTT. This sequence encodes CVSSLGGLRSTGELFF.

A remark on this clonotype: A read error may be the cause here, since a much bigger clone is one base away. This chain joins TRBV5-5 and TRBJ2-3; D not resolved. The CDR3 spans 14 residues. CDR1 and CDR2 (germline): SGHKS, YYEKEE (reference sequence). V lost 4 bases and J 5 bases, leaving 14 bases between the germline ends. The CDR3 reads CASSTMLGRDTQYF. In DNA, the CDR3 is TGTGCCAGCAGCACCATGCTTGGAAGAGATACGCAGTATTTT.